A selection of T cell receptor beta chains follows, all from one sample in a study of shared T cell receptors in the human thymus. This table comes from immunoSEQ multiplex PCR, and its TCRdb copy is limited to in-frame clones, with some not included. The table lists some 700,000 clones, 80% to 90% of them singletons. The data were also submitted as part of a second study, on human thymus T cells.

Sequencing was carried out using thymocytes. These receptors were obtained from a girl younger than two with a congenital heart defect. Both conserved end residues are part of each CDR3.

CASSELQAHVCAFF,TRBJ1-1,TRBV2
CASSPGLDRGTDTQYF,TRBJ2-3,TRBV18
CASSPTQGDPRTEAFF,TRBJ1-1,TRBV14
CAWGPYNEQFF,TRBJ2-1,TRBV30
CASSGDRGEGTQYF,TRBJ2-5,TRBV9
CASSLRQGTSYEQYF,TRBJ2-7,TRBV19
CSGNGLAGGPTDTQYF,TRBJ2-3,TRBV29-1
CASSQFYQVNQPQHF,TRBJ1-5,TRBV16
CASSIERTIPTQYF,TRBJ2-3,TRBV19
CASSGRDRHSNQPQHF,TRBJ1-5,TRBV5-8
CASSVEDSGVPETQYF,TRBJ2-5,TRBV9
CASSLTGGPTDTQYF,TRBJ2-3,TRBV5-1
CASNLPIPGQNYGYTF,TRBJ1-2,TRBV11-2
CASSIPGQPYSNQPQHF,TRBJ1-5,TRBV19
CASSSSTGGGYTF,TRBJ1-2,TRBV7-2
CASSIRDRNYSNQPQHF,TRBJ1-5,TRBV19
CASSPGQGPSSTNEKLFF,TRBJ1-4,TRBV5-1
CATSRGELAGAAGELFF,TRBJ2-2,TRBV5-1
CASSRQEENSPLHF,TRBJ1-6,TRBV28
CASSLFQRETGELFF,TRBJ2-2,TRBV7-2
CASSPRGGGRDQPQHF,TRBJ1-5,TRBV7-8
CASSHGQPPNYGYTF,TRBJ1-2,TRBV5-1
CASMRDFKSGNTIYF,TRBJ1-3,TRBV19
CASSLTGSNTEAFF,TRBJ1-1,TRBV7-2
CASRPGPREGTGVYGYTF,TRBJ1-2,TRBV7-4
CASSIRGLSGGVPMNTEAFF,TRBJ1-1,TRBV19
CASSLDTRLNTEAFF,TRBJ1-1,TRBV6-1
CASSLGGSREQYF,TRBJ2-7,TRBV18
CSAFTVETQYF,TRBJ2-5,TRBV20-1
CASSFDRGYYEQYF,TRBJ2-7,TRBV27
CASSSWPVRKVSYNEQFF,TRBJ2-1,TRBV7-2
CASSPFRDRGSYEQYF,TRBJ2-7,TRBV5-6
CASSPYEGGVGVNIQYF,TRBJ2-4,TRBV10-1
CASSVGGANTRELFF,TRBJ2-2,TRBV9
CASSLAGYRAHEQYF,TRBJ2-7,TRBV7-6
CASSLFRQPQHF,TRBJ1-5,TRBV5-6
CASSSWAREQGPSYEQYF,TRBJ2-7,TRBV27
CASSKQGGGLSRGEQYF,TRBJ2-7,TRBV5-1
CASSSGTGELFF,TRBJ2-2,TRBV5-6
CASSVPSQYQETQYF,TRBJ2-5,TRBV25-1
CASSFTPKEGGQGTNEQFF,TRBJ2-1,TRBV7-2
CASSLDVAGPDEKLFF,TRBJ1-4,TRBV5-4
CASSEDWKTIYF,TRBJ1-3,TRBV2
CASSPRTGRNVAFF,TRBJ1-1,TRBV5-1
CASSHRSGGEASPDTQYF,TRBJ2-3,TRBV7-9
CASSLGTGDGYTF,TRBJ1-2,TRBV18
CASSKKGQGRGYTF,TRBJ1-2,TRBV5-1
CSVVGTGGRTGELFF,TRBJ2-2,TRBV29-1
CASSLTSGALWQYF,TRBJ2-7,TRBV13
CASKETGNSATNEKLFF,TRBJ1-4,TRBV5-1
CASSLHPKRSLYEQYF,TRBJ2-7,TRBV7-8
CAIFRDRGVDTQYF,TRBJ2-3,TRBV2
CASSERTVWESPLHF,TRBJ1-6,TRBV25-1